This T cell receptor beta chain appears in the sequencing data of a study of CD8 T cells in Susac syndrome. Findings and caveats of the study: In TEMRA cells and active patients, CD8+ clonal expansion in Susac reached its peak.

The T cells that were sequenced for TCR beta were CD8+ and CD4+ cells from blood. The ends were cut back, 3 bases at V and 9 bases at J, with 8 bases in the middle. The germline gives CDR1 MNHNS, CDR2 SASEGT. The CDR3 totals 11 residues. This clonotype has a handful of counts. Its antigen is still unknown. RNA in amounts of roughly 0.45 to 1 ug was reverse transcribed with random hexamers. A single record per CDR3 protein comes from TCRdb applying MiXCR to the immunoSEQ multiplex PCR reads. The sample has 50,000 to 55,000 distinct CDR3 sequences, 95% seen once. V gene TRBV6-1 combines with J gene TRBJ2-5; no clear D. This receptor was taken from a human donor with Susac syndrome. The sequencing sample was made of CD8+ T cells from PBMCs. As DNA, the CDR3 is TGTGCCAGCAGTGAGACTGGTTCCCAGTACTTC. Translated: CASSETGSQYF.